This T cell receptor beta chain was sequenced for a study of blood T cells in healthy people across ages. The CDR3 is 13 residues long. Germline V gene lookup returns CDR1 SGHRS and CDR2 YFSETQ. The V end was cut by 10 bases, the J end by 5 bases, with 17 bases between. This clonotype turned up a few times. Together with a sample-barcoded 5' primer, a J-beta primer mix was included in a second PCR lasting roughly 6 to 12 cycles. TCRdb reprocessed the 5' RACE reads with MiXCR, giving one entry per CDR3 protein. The sample lists more than 650,000 distinct CDR3 sequences; about a fifth were seen once. The TCR was taken from a man between 65 and 79 years old in good health. Sequencing was performed on blood. This rearrangement joins TRBV5-1 to TRBJ2-3; D is ambiguous. CDR3 loop: CASRSGPQDTQYF. The CDR3 nucleotides are TGCGCCTCCCGGTCAGGCCCCCAAGATACGCAGTATTTT.